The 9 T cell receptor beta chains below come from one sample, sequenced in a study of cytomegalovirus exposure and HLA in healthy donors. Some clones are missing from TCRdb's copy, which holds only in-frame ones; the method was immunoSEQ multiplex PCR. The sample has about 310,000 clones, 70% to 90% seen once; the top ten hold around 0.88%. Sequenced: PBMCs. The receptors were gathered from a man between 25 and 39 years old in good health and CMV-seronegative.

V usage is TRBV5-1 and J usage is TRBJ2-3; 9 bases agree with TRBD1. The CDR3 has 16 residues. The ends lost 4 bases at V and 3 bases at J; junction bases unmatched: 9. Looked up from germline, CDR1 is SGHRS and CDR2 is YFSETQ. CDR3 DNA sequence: TGCGCCAGCAGCCACGTCTCGGGACAGGGAACAGATACGCAGTATTTT. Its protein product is CASSHVSGQGTDTQYF.

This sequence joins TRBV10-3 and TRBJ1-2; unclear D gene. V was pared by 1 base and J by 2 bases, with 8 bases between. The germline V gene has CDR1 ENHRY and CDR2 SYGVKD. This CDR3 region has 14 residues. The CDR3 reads CAISEFGANYGYTF. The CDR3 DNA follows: TGTGCCATCAGTGAGTTTGGAGCCAACTATGGCTACACCTTC.

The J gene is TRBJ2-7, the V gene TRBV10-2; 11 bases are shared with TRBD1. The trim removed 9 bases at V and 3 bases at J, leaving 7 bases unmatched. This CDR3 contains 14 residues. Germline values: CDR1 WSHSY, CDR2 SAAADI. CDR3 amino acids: CASYGQGASYEQYF. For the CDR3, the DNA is TGCGCCAGTTACGGACAGGGGGCAAGCTACGAGCAGTACTTC.

In DNA, the CDR3 is TGTGCCAGCAGCCTGAGACAGGTTTCCTACAATGAGCAGTTCTTC. It translates to CASSLRQVSYNEQFF. The V and J genes are TRBV5-6 and TRBJ2-1; perhaps TRBD1 as D (6 bases). V was cut by 4 bases and J by 1 base, with 12 bases left in between. Germline V gene lookup returns CDR1 SGHDT and CDR2 YYEEEE. The CDR3 has 15 amino acids.

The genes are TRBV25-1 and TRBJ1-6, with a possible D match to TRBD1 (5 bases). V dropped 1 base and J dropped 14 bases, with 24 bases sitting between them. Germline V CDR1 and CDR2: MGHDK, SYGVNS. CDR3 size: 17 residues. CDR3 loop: CASSELAPGVRSRALHF. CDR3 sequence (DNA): TGTGCCAGCAGTGAATTAGCCCCGGGGGTCAGGAGCAGAGCCCTCCACTTT.

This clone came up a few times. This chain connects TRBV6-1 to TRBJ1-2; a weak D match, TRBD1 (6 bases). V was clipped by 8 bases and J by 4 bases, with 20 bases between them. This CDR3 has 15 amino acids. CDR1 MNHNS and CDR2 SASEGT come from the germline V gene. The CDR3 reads CASGELLQGPYGYTF. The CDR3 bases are TGTGCCAGCGGGGAACTGTTACAGGGACCCTATGGCTACACCTTC.

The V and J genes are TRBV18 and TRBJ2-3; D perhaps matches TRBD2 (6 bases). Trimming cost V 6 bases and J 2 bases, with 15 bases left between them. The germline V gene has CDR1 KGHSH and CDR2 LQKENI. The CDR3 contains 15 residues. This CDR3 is CASSLTSHPTDTQYF. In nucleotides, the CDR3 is TGTGCCAGCTCCCTTACTAGCCACCCCACAGATACGCAGTATTTT.

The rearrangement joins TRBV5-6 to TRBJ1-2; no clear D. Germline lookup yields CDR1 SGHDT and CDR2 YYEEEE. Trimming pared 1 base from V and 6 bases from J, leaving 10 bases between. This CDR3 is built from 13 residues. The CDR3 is CASSLLGRDGYTF. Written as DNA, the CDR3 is TGTGCCAGCAGCTTGCTCGGTAGAGATGGCTACACCTTC.

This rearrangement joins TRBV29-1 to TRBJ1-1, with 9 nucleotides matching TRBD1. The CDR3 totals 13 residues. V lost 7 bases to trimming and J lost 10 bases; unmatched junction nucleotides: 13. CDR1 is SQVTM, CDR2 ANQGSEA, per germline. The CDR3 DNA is TGCAGCGCCAGTGGGACAGGGTCCTTGGTAGCTTTCTTT. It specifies CSASGTGSLVAFF.